The 20 T cell receptor beta chains presented below share a single source sample, sequenced in a study of breast tumors, draining lymph nodes, adjacent tissues. The lymph nodes were axillary draining lymph nodes from breast cancer patients. TCRdb analysed the multiplex PCR reads with MiXCR anew, one entry per CDR3 protein. This table has 180,000 or so distinct CDR3 sequences, 30% to 35% appearing once. The specimen was axillary lymph node tissue. These receptors were collected from a female donor with breast cancer. Some clones in this sample may be carry-over from other donors' samples.

In the case of this clonotype: A read error may produce the germline difference seen at one junction end. This chain connects TRBV5-1 to TRBJ1-4; 7 bases align to TRBD1. The CDR3 totals 20 residues. Germline CDR1 is SGHRS and CDR2 is YFSETQ. CDR3 amino acids: CARSSQTGHHRYATNEKLFF. In DNA form, the CDR3 reads TGCGCCAGAAGCTCCCAGACAGGGCACCACAGATACGCAACTAATGAAAAACTGTTTTTT.

The CDR3 bases are TGTGCCAGCAGGGAGACCCAGTACTTC. Residues: CASRETQYF. This chain connects TRBV2 to TRBJ2-5; D remains unclear. The CDR3 contains 9 residues. Per germline, CDR1 SNHLY and CDR2 FYNNEI. V lost 6 bases and J lost 5, with 1 base in between.

This clonotype was counted a few times. A much bigger clone sits one base away, suggesting this may be a read error. This chain links TRBV20-1 with TRBJ2-1, with 7 bases identical to TRBD1. Germline V gene lookup returns CDR1 DFQATT and CDR2 SNEGSKA (reference sequence). Trimming cost V 0 bases and J 6 bases; bases outside gene matches: 11. This CDR3 region has 16 residues. In DNA form, the CDR3 reads TGCAGTGCTAGAGATTACCGGACAGGTCCTCCCAATGAGCAGTTCTTC. Its translation is CSARDYRTGPPNEQFF.

This clonotype was counted once. Lacking the conserved final phenylalanine or tryptophan, this CDR3 likely reflects a read error. The DNA is left out, because the CDR3 cannot be placed on it with certainty; the CDR3 is given as TCRdb lists it. The rearrangement links TRBV7-3 to TRBJ2-5; the table's D gene call, TRBD1, was not cross checked with the DNA. The CDR3 has 14 amino acids, counting both end residues. The germline V gene encodes CDR1 SGHTA and CDR2 FQGTGA. The CDR3 protein is CASSLQGGYVNWYL.

This clonotype was detected many times. V usage is TRBV10-3 and J usage is TRBJ1-1, with D maybe TRBD1 (5 bases). The CDR3 is made up of 12 amino acids. The germline CDR1 and CDR2 sequences are ENHRY and SYGVKD. V lost 7 bases and J 1 base, leaving 7 bases between the germline ends. CDR3 residues: CAIKTGNTEAFF. CDR3 in DNA: TGTGCCATCAAAACAGGGAACACTGAAGCTTTCTTT.

This clonotype came up many times. V usage is TRBV9 and J usage is TRBJ1-2, with 8 bases aligning to TRBD1. Trimming at V came to 3 bases and at J to 4 bases, leaving 2 bases not matched to a gene. This CDR3 comprises 13 residues. Germline CDR1 is SGDLS and CDR2 is YYNGEE. CDR3 nucleotide sequence: TGTGCCAGCAGCGCCGACAGGGGCTATGGCTACACCTTC. Its protein is CASSADRGYGYTF. Based on the CDR3 plus reference TRBV9 and TRBJ1-2, the full variable domain is DSGVTQTPKHLITATGQRVTLRCSPRSGDLSVYWYQQSLDQGLQFLIQYYNGEERAKGNILERFSAQQFPDLHSELNLSSLELGDSALYFCASSADRGYGYTFGSGTRLTVV.

This chain's CDR3 is CSARDARGDCQQYF. The CDR3 DNA reads as TGCAGTGCTAGAGATGCAAGGGGGGACTGCCAGCAGTACTTC. The chain is built from TRBV20-1 and TRBJ2-7, with D tentatively TRBD1 or TRBD2 (6 bases each). The CDR3 has 14 amino acids. The germline CDR1 and CDR2 sequences are DFQATT and SNEGSKA (reference sequence). V was pared by 0 bases and J by 8 bases, with 17 bases between.

This clonotype was found once. One end of the junction fails to match germline, which may point to a read error. The CDR3, as DNA: TGCGCCAGCAGCTCGGGGACTTCGAATTCCCCCCTCCACTTT. Its protein is CASSSGTSNSPLHF. The chain is built from TRBV5-1 and TRBJ1-6; weak D call: TRBD1 (5 bases). This CDR3 has 14 residues. The germline CDR1 and CDR2 sequences are SGHRS and YFSETQ.

This clonotype occurred many times. V gene TRBV5-5 combines with J gene TRBJ2-7, with TRBD2 identical over 9 bases. The germline gives CDR1 SGHKS, CDR2 YYEKEE (reference sequence). V lost 0 bases, J lost 2 bases, and 12 bases stayed unmatched. The CDR3 contains 18 residues. The CDR3 region has the DNA TGTGCCAGCAGCTTGGTTGGTAGCGGGGGCCCGAATACCTACGAGCAGTACTTC. Translating it yields CASSLVGSGGPNTYEQYF.

This clonotype was counted between two and nine times. This could be a read error, since a much larger clone is one nucleotide away. This chain connects TRBV12-3 or TRBV12-4 to TRBJ1-4; possible D gene TRBD1, 5 bases. The CDR3 runs 17 residues. The CDR3 DNA reads as TGTGCCGGCAGTTGGGGGGGACCGGTGGGCCCTAATGAAAAACTGTTTTTT. Protein product: CAGSWGGPVGPNEKLFF.

This clonotype turned up a few times. The chain combines TRBV6-5 with TRBJ1-1; 11 nucleotides line up with TRBD1. The CDR3 has 15 residues. The J segment lost 3 bases and the V segment lost 5 bases, leaving 5 bases of the junction unmatched. Germline CDR1 MNHEY, CDR2 SVGAGI. CDR3 sequence reads: CASSVGDRGDTEAFF. For the CDR3, the DNA is TGTGCCAGCAGTGTGGGGGACAGGGGGGACACTGAAGCTTTCTTT.

V is TRBV7-2 and J is TRBJ1-3; no clear D. The end of the DNA aligns better with TRBJ1-1, so the J call may be wrong. CDR1 and CDR2 (germline): SGHTA, FQGNSA. This CDR3 has 12 amino acids. The CDR3 region has the DNA TGTGCCAGCAGCTCCTGGATGTCTGAAGCTTTCTTT. Protein: CASSSWMSEAFF.

This clonotype was seen repeatedly, ten times or more. The chain carries TRBV19 and TRBJ2-7; possible D gene TRBD1, 5 bases. V shed 2 bases and J shed 5 bases, with 10 bases lying between them. Germline CDR1 is LNHDA and CDR2 is SQIVND (reference sequence). This CDR3 has 13 amino acids. CDR3 in amino acids: CASSIQGWHEQYF. The CDR3 coding sequence is TGTGCCAGTAGTATACAGGGATGGCACGAGCAGTACTTC.

As for this clonotype: A clone one base away is much larger, so this may be a read error. The chain joins TRBV4-2 to TRBJ1-2; 9 nucleotides agree with TRBD1. Germline assignment: CDR1 LGHNA and CDR2 YNFKEQ. The CDR3 extends over 16 amino acids. Trimming at V came to 1 base and at J to 4 bases, leaving 7 bases not matched to a gene. The CDR3 is CASSQGGQGFAYGYTF. CDR3 in DNA: TGTGCCAGCAGCCAAGGAGGACAGGGGTTTGCCTATGGCTACACCTTC.

This clonotype was seen at least ten times. The CDR3 here is CASSSGHTKSSYNSPLHF. The CDR3 nucleotides read TGTGCCAGCAGCTCGGGACATACGAAAAGCTCCTATAATTCACCCCTCCACTTT. This rearrangement joins TRBV7-9 to TRBJ1-6, with D possibly TRBD1 on 6 matching bases. The CDR3 is 18 residues long. Trimming removed 4 bases at V and 0 bases at J, with 16 bases between. In germline, CDR1 is SEHNR, CDR2 FQNEAQ (reference sequence).

The chain employs TRBV5-4 and TRBJ1-1; D not resolved. The CDR3 length is 15 residues. Deletions cut 0 bases from V and 1 base from J, with 10 bases between. CDR1 is SGHNT, CDR2 YYREEE, per germline (reference sequence). The CDR3 reads CASSLGPGQNTEAFF. The CDR3 DNA reads TGTGCCAGCAGCTTGGGTCCAGGCCAGAACACTGAAGCTTTCTTT.

This clonotype was observed a single time. Since no conserved phenylalanine or tryptophan closes the CDR3, a read error is the likely cause. Because the CDR3's place on the DNA is in doubt, the DNA is left out and the CDR3 is given as listed by TCRdb. CDR3 region: CASKLLAGGTALTMATQS. The J gene is TRBJ1-2, the V gene TRBV7-9. Germline lookup yields CDR1 SEHNR and CDR2 FQNEAQ (reference sequence). The CDR3 is made up of 18 amino acids, end residues included.

This clonotype appeared many times. A clone one base away is much larger, so this may be a read error. The V and J genes are TRBV2 and TRBJ1-3; no definite D call. The V gene's germline CDR1 is SNHLY and CDR2 FYNNEI. The CDR3 runs 18 residues. The CDR3 nucleotides are TGTGCCGGCAGTTTCGCGACACGGTTGATTTCGGAAGGAAACACCATATATTTT. Encoded protein: CAGSFATRLISEGNTIYF.

This chain connects TRBV13 to TRBJ2-4; 10 bases fit TRBD1. The CDR3 contains 16 residues. J gave up 6 bases and V 5 bases, and 10 bases lay outside the gene matches. The V gene's germline CDR1 is PRHDT and CDR2 FYEKMQ (reference sequence). For the CDR3, the DNA is TGTGCCAGCAGCCGGGACAGGGGCAGGGCTAGAAACATTCAGTACTTC. Amino acid sequence: CASSRDRGRARNIQYF.

This clonotype was observed many times. V usage is TRBV12-3 or TRBV12-4 and J usage is TRBJ2-7, with TRBD1 as a possible D gene (6 bases). This CDR3 is 15 amino acids long. V lost 6 bases and J lost 7, with 22 bases in between. CDR3 coding DNA: TGTGCCAGCAGAGAGACAGGTCTATTCGGTCGGGAGCAGTACTTC. It is translated as CASRETGLFGREQYF.